This T cell receptor beta chain was captured by sequencing in a study of T cells in Graves' hyperthyroidism and ophthalmopathy. The germline CDR1 and CDR2 sequences are LNHDA and SQIVND (reference sequence). The CDR3 totals 14 residues. Trimming cost V 4 bases and J 2 bases, with 12 bases left between them. Using RNA transcripts as the source, TCR beta CDR3 regions were amplified. First-round RT-PCR targeting the TCR CDR3 was performed with the HTBI primer set. In TCRdb, the multiplex PCR reads were re-called with MiXCR into one record per CDR3 protein. The sample contains roughly 630,000 distinct CDR3 sequences, more than 15% of which appear only once.

The sequence came from a woman aged 25 to 39 with Graves' hyperthyroidism. The chain couples TRBV19 to TRBJ2-7; D uncertain. The sequenced sample was blood. The CDR3 is CASSKQNVPYEQYF. CDR3 DNA sequence: TGTGCCAGTAGTAAACAAAATGTTCCCTACGAGCAGTACTTC.